This T cell receptor (beta chain) was observed in a study of blood T cell repertoires in COVID-19. Overall study: Acute and convalescent COVID-19 specimens originated in the United States, Italy and Spain. PBMCs, B-cell-depleted T cells, or T cells provided the cDNA or gDNA that made up the material.

The CDR3 is made up of 15 amino acids. Germline CDR1 and CDR2: SGHRS and YFSETQ. Trimming left V 6 bases short and J 1 base short, with 16 bases between. As handled by the study authors: The assay estimated nucleated cells by amplifying reference gene primers. Sequenced by immunoSEQ multiplex PCR; TCRdb stores in-frame clones only, minus some. That table furnishes V, J and clone size, whereas the DNA furnished D and trimming. The sample lists 150,000 to 200,000 clones; about 88% were seen once. The genes are TRBV5-1 and TRBJ1-1; perhaps TRBD1 as D (5 bases). This TCR was sampled from a man between 60 and 75 years old with active or convalescent COVID-19. The sequencing input was peripheral blood. CDR3 in DNA: TGCGCCAGCACTCCGACAGCCGCCTCGAACACTGAAGCTTTCTTT. Its translation is CASTPTAASNTEAFF.